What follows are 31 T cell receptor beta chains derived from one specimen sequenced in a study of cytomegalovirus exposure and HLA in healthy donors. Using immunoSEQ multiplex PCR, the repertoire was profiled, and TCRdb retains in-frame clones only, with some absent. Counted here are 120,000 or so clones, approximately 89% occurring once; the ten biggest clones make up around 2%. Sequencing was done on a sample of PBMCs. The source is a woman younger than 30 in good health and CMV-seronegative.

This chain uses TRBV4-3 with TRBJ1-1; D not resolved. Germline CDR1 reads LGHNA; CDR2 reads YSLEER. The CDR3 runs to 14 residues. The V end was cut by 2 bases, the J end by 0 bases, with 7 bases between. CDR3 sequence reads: CASSQIGVNTEAFF. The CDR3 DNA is TGCGCCAGCAGCCAAATCGGAGTGAACACTGAAGCTTTCTTT.

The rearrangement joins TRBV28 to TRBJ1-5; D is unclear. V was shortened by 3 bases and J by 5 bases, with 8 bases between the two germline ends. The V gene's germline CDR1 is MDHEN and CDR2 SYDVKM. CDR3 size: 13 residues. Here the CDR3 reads CASSFPGDQPQHF. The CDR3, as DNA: TGTGCCAGCAGTTTTCCCGGGGATCAGCCCCAGCATTTT.

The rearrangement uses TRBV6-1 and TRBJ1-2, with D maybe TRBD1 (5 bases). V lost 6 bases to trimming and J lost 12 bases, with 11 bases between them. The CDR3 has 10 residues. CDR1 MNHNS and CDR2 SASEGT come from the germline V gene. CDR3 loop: CASRPRVDTF. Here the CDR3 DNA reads TGTGCCAGCAGACCCAGGGTCGACACCTTC.

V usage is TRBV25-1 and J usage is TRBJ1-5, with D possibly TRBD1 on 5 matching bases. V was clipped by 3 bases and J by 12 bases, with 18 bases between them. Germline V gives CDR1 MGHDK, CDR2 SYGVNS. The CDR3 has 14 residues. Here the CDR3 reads CASSEGGARVHQHF. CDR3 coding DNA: TGTGCCAGCAGTGAGGGCGGGGCCAGGGTACACCAGCATTTT.

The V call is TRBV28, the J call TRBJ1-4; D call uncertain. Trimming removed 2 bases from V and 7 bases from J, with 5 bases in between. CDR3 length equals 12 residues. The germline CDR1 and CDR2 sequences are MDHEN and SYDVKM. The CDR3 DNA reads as TGTGCCAGCAGTTTACAGCGTGAAAAACTGTTTTTT. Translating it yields CASSLQREKLFF.

CDR3 protein: CASSQQGGETQYF. DNA for the CDR3: TGCGCCAGCAGCCAGCAGGGTGGGGAGACCCAGTACTTC. The J gene is TRBJ2-5, the V gene TRBV4-3; D might be TRBD1 (5 bases). V was pared by 3 bases and J by 5 bases, with 10 bases between. The CDR3 spans 13 residues. Germline-derived CDR1 and CDR2 are LGHNA and YSLEER.

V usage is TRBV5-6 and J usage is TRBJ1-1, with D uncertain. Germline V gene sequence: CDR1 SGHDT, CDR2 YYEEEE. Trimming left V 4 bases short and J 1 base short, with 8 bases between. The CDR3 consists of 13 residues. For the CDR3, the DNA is TGTGCCAGCAGCAGCGCCCCGAACACTGAAGCTTTCTTT. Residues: CASSSAPNTEAFF.

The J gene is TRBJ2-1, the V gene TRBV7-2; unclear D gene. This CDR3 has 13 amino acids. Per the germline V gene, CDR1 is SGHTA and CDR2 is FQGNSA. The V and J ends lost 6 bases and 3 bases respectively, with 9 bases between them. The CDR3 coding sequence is TGTGCCAGCAGGGCTAGGAACTACAATGAGCAGTTCTTC. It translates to CASRARNYNEQFF.

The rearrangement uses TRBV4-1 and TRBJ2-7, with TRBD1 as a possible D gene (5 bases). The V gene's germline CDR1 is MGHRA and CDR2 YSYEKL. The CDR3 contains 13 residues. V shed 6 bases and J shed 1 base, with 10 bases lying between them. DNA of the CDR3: TGCGCCAGCAGTTACACAGGTTCCTACGAGCAGTACTTC. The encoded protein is CASSYTGSYEQYF.

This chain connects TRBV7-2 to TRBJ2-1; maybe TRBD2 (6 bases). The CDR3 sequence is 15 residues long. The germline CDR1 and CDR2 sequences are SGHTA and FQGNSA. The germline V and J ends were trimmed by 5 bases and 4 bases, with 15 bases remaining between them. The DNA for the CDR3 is TGTGCCAGCAGCCAGACTAGAGCTCCTTACAATGAGCAGTTCTTC. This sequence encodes CASSQTRAPYNEQFF.

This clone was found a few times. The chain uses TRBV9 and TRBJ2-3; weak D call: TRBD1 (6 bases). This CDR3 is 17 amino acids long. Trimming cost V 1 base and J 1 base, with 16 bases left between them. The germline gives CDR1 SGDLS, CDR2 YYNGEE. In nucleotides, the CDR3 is TGTGCCAGCAGCGTAACAGGGTTGCCGTCTGGCACAGATACGCAGTATTTT. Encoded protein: CASSVTGLPSGTDTQYF.

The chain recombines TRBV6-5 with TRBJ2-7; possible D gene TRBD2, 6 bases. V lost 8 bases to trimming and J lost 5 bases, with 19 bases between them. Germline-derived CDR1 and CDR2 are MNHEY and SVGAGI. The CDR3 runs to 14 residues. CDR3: CASHKSGTPDEQYF. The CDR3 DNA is TGTGCCAGCCATAAATCGGGGACTCCCGACGAGCAGTACTTC.

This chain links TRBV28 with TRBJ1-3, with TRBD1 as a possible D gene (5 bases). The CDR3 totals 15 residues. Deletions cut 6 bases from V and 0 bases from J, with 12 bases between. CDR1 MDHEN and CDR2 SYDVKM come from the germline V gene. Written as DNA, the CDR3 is TGTGCCAGCAGCTACGGGGGTCACTCTGGAAACACCATATATTTT. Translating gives CASSYGGHSGNTIYF. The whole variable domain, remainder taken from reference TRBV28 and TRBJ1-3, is DVKVTQSSRYLVKRTGEKVFLECVQDMDHENMFWYRQDPGLGLRLIYFSYDVKMKEKGDIPEGYSVSREKKERFSLILESASTNQTSMYLCASSYGGHSGNTIYFGEGSWLTVV.

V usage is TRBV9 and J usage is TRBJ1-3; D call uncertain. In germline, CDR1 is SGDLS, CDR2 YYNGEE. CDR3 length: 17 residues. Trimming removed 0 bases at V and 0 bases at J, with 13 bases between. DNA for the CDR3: TGTGCCAGCAGCGTAGATGTGGAACGAGGCTCTGGAAACACCATATATTTT. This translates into CASSVDVERGSGNTIYF.

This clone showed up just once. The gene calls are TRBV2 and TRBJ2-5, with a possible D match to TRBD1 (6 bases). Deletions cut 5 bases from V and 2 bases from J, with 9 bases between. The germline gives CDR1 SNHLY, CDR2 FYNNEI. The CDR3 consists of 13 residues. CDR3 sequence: CASSWGLQETQYF. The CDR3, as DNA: TGTGCCAGCAGTTGGGGGCTGCAAGAGACCCAGTACTTC.

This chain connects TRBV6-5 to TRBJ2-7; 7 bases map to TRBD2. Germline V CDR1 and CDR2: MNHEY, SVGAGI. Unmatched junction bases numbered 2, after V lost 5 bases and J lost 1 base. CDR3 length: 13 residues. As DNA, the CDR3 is TGTGCCAGCAGTACTAGCGCTTCCTACGAGCAGTACTTC. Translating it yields CASSTSASYEQYF.

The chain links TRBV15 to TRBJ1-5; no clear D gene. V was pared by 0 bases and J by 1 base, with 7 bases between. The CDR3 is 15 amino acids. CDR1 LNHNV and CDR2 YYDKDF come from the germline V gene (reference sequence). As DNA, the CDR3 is TGTGCCACCAGCAGAGATTTGAGCAGCAATCAGCCCCAGCATTTT. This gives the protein CATSRDLSSNQPQHF. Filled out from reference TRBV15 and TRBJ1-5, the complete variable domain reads DAMVIQNPRYQVTQFGKPVTLSCSQTLNHNVMYWYQQKSSQAPKLLFHYYDKDFNNEADTPDNFQSRRPNTSFCFLDIRSPGLGDTAMYLCATSRDLSSNQPQHFGDGTRLSIL.

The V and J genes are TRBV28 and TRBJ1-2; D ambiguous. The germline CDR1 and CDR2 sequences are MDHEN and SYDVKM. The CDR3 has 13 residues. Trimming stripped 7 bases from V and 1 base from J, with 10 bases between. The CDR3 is CASIPGINYGYTF. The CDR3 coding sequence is TGTGCCAGCATCCCGGGTATTAACTATGGCTACACCTTC.

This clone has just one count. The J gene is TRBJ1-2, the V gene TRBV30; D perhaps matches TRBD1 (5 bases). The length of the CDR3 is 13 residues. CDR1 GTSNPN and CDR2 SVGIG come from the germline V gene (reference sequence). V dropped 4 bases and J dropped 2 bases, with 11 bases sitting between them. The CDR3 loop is CAWTDTENYGYTF. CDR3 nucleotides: TGTGCCTGGACGGACACCGAGAACTATGGCTACACCTTC.

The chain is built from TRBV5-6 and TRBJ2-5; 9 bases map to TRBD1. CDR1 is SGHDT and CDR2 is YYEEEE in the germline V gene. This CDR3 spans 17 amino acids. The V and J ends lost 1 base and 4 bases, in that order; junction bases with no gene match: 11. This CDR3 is CASSLFGDRGFVETQYF. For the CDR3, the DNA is TGTGCCAGCAGCTTGTTTGGAGACAGGGGGTTTGTAGAGACCCAGTACTTC.

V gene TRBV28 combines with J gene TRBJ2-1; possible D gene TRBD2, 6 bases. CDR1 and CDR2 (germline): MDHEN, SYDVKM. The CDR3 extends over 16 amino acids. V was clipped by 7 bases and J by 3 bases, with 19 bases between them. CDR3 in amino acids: CASTSSAASSYNEQFF. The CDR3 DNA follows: TGTGCCAGCACATCTAGCGCTGCTAGTAGCTACAATGAGCAGTTCTTC.

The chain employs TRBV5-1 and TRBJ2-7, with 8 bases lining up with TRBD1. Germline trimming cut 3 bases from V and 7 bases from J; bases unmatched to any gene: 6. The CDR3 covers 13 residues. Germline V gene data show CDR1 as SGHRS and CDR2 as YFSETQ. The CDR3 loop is CASSWTGSGEQYF. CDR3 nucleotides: TGCGCCAGCAGCTGGACAGGGTCGGGGGAGCAGTACTTC.

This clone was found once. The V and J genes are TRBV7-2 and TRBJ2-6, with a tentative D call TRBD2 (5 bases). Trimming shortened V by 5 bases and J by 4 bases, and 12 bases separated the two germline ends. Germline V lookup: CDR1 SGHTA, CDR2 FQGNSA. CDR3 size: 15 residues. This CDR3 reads CASSPQRAGANVLTF. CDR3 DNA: TGTGCCAGCAGCCCCCAGAGGGCGGGGGCCAACGTCCTGACTTTC.

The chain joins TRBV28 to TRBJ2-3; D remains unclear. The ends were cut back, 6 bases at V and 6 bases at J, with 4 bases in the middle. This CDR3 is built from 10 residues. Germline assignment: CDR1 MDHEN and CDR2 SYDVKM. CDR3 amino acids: CASSVDTQYF. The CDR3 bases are TGTGCCAGCAGCGTTGATACGCAGTATTTT.

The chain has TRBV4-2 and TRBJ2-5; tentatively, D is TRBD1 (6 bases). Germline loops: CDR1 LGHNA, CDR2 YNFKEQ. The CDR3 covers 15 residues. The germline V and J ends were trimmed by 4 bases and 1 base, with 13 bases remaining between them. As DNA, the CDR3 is TGTGCCAGCAGCCCCCGGGACACACTCCAAGAGACCCAGTACTTC. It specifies CASSPRDTLQETQYF.

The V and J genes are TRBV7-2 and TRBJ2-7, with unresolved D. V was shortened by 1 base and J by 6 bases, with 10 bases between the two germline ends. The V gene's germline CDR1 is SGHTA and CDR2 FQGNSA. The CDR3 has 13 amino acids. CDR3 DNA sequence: TGTGCCAGCAGCTTAGGGATCCAGCGCGAGCAGTACTTC. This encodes CASSLGIQREQYF.

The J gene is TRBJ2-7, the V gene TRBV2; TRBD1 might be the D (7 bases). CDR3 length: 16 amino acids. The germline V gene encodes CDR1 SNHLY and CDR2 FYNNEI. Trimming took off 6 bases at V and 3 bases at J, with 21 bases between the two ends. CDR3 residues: CASRRRAGTEYYEQYF. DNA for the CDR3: TGTGCCAGCAGGAGGAGGGCCGGGACAGAGTACTACGAGCAGTACTTC.

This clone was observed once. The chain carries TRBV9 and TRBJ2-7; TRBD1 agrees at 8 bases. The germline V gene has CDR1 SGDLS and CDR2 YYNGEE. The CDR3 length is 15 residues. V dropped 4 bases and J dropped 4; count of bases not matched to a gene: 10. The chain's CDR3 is CASSPWTGSLYEQYF. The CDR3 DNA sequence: TGTGCCAGCAGCCCTTGGACAGGGTCCCTATACGAGCAGTACTTC.

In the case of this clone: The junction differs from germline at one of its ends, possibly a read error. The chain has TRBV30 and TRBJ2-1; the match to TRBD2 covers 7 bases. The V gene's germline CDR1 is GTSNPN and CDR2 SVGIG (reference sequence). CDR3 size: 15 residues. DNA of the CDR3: TGTGCCTGGAGTCCTAACGGACTAGTTTACACTGAGCAGTTCTTC. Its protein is CAWSPNGLVYTEQFF.

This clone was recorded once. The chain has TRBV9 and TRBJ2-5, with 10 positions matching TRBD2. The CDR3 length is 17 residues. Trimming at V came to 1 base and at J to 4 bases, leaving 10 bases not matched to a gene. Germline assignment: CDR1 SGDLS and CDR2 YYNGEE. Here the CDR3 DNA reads TGTGCCAGCAGCGTACCCACGGCTAGCGGGGGTGGAGAGACCCAGTACTTC. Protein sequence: CASSVPTASGGGETQYF.

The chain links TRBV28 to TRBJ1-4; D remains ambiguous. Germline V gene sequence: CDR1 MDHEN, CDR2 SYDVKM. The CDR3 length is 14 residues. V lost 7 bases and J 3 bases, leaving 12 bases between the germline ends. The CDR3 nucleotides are TGTGCCAGCACATGGCGGTGGGCTAATGAAAAACTGTTTTTT. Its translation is CASTWRWANEKLFF.